The rows below give T cell receptor beta chains drawn from one sample of a study of beta chain features in type 1 diabetes. Using immunoSEQ multiplex PCR, the repertoire was profiled, and TCRdb retains in-frame clones only, with some absent. This table has roughly 140,000 clones, 8.5% to 14% appearing once. Source material: central memory CD4+ T cells from blood. These receptors originate from a man aged 18 to 29 in good health. Both conserved end residues are part of each CDR3. The D gene is left open where the match is weak. Size tells how often a clone was seen (once, few, many) or the class of an expanded clone, and some rows leave it out.

>few|TRBV7-9|TRBJ2-5|14|TRBD2
TGTGCCAGCAGCCTCCTAGCGGGAGAGGCGACCCAGTACTTC
CASSLLAGEATQYF
>.|TRBV29-1|TRBJ2-2|14|TRBD2
TGCAGCGTTGAAGCTAGCGGGGGGACCGGGGAGCTGTTTTTT
CSVEASGGTGELFF
>.|TRBV27|TRBJ1-5|13|.
TGTGCCAGCAGCCCTAAGCCCCTTCGTCACCAGCATTTT
CASSPKPLRHQHF
>.|TRBV7-2|TRBJ2-4|15|.
TGTGCCAGCAGGCCGGGACCGTCGGGTGGAAACATTCAGTACTTC
CASRPGPSGGNIQYF
>many|TRBV23-1|TRBJ2-5|16|.
TGCGCCAGCAGTCAATTGTGGGCAGCGGCAGAAGAGACCCAGTACTTC
CASSQLWAAAEETQYF
>few|TRBV5-1|TRBJ2-1|17|.
TGCGCCAGCAGCTTCCCATTCTCGGGGGAATCCTACAATGAGCAGTTCTTC
CASSFPFSGESYNEQFF
>once|TRBV11-1|TRBJ2-2|14|.
TGTGCCAGCAGCTTAGAGTCAAACACCGGGGAGCTGTTTTTT
CASSLESNTGELFF
>few|TRBV5-6|TRBJ2-2|16|TRBD2
TGTGCCAGCAGCTTTTGGGCGGGAGGGGACACCGGGGAGCTGTTTTTT
CASSFWAGGDTGELFF
>few|TRBV7-2|TRBJ2-5|15|TRBD2
TGTGCCAGCAGCTTATCCGCGGGGGGTCTAAAGACCCAGTACTTC
CASSLSAGGLKTQYF
>.|TRBV9|TRBJ1-2|15|.
TGTGCCAGCAGCGTAGGGGGACAATCTAACTATGGCTACACCTTC
CASSVGGQSNYGYTF
>few|TRBV25-1|TRBJ2-7|14|TRBD2
TGTGCCAGCTCCGAGGCGGGGGGCCCTCACGAGCAGTACTTC
CASSEAGGPHEQYF
>.|TRBV7-3|TRBJ2-3|14|.
TGTGCCAGCAGCTTAACACGGCCCCCAGATACGCAGTATTTT
CASSLTRPPDTQYF
>few|TRBV9|TRBJ2-7|14|TRBD1
TGTGCCAGCAGCAAGGGACAGGGTTTCGTCGAGCAGTACTTC
CASSKGQGFVEQYF
>few|TRBV5-4|TRBJ2-1|16|.
TGCGCCAGCAGCCAAGCTAACAGCGGCACCTACAATGAGCAGTTCTTC
CASSQANSGTYNEQFF
>few|TRBV9|TRBJ2-7|17|.
TGTGCCAGCAGCCTAATTCCTCGACAGGCTAACTCCTACGAGCAGTACTTC
CASSLIPRQANSYEQYF
>.|TRBV19|TRBJ2-1|13|.
TGTGCCAGTAGTTACAGCTCCTACAATGAGCAGTTCTTC
CASSYSSYNEQFF
>few|TRBV7-9|TRBJ2-7|16|.
TGTGCCAGCAGCCACGCCACTTGGCAGGGAAGGGGCGAGCAGTACTTC
CASSHATWQGRGEQYF
>many|TRBV7-2|TRBJ2-4|13|.
TGTGCCAGCAGCCCATTTGACTCGAACATTCAGTACTTC
CASSPFDSNIQYF
>.|TRBV29-1|TRBJ2-7|13|TRBD1
TGCAGCGTTGAAGTTAACAGGGGAAGCGAGCAGTACTTC
CSVEVNRGSEQYF
>.|TRBV5-1|TRBJ1-4|14|TRBD1
TGCGCCAGTACTAGACAGGGGTTGAGTGAAAAACTGTTTTTT
CASTRQGLSEKLFF
>many|TRBV15|TRBJ1-4|16|TRBD1
TGTGCCACCAGCAGAGACGGACAGGCCAAGAGTGAAAAACTGTTTTTT
CATSRDGQAKSEKLFF
>.|TRBV10-3|TRBJ2-1|13|.
TGTGCCATCAGCGGGTCCACATTCAATGAGCAGTTCTTC
CAISGSTFNEQFF
>few|TRBV7-3|TRBJ2-5|15|.
TGTGCCAGCAGCTTATATTACGGGGGCACCGAGACCCAGTACTTC
CASSLYYGGTETQYF
>.|TRBV19|TRBJ2-7|14|.
TGTGCCAGTAGTATTAACGGACGTACCTACGAGCAGTACTTC
CASSINGRTYEQYF